The present entry profiles one TCR beta chain with its context. What it binds is not known. The germline CDR1 and CDR2 sequences are SGHRS and YFSETQ. V shed 0 bases and J 7 bases; nucleotides not matched to a gene: 4. The CDR3 has 15 amino acids. PCR amplification relied on 60 Vbeta primers (plus 13 Jbeta primers). Libraries were prepared by immunoSEQ multiplex PCR; TCRdb keeps only in-frame clonotypes and omits some of them. Among some 98,000 clones listed, around 75% were seen once. This sample was taken from a study of cytomegalovirus exposure and HLA in healthy donors. Study results and limitations: Using the classifier, cytomegalovirus status was reportedly diagnosed with high specificity and sensitivity.

The receptor comes from a man aged 18 to 29 in good health and CMV-seropositive. The chain is built from TRBV5-1 and TRBJ1-5, with 10 bases that match TRBD1. Source material: PBMCs. The CDR3 protein is CASSLGGQGTQPQHF. As DNA, the CDR3 is TGCGCCAGCAGCTTGGGGGGACAGGGGACCCAGCCCCAGCATTTT.